This T cell receptor (beta chain) was sequenced in a study of response to subunit inactivated influenza vaccine. Whole-study findings and limits: With each seasonal influenza vaccination, the authors suggested, few new T cells are recruited.

This clonotype was recorded a few times. Its specificity is not known. TCRdb independently ran MiXCR on the RT-PCR reads; one entry per CDR3 protein. In the table there are roughly 630,000 distinct CDR3 sequences, approximately 14% of which are singletons. The CDR3 runs 14 residues. CDR1 and CDR2 (germline): MNHEY, SVGAGI. The V end lost 2 bases, the J end lost 0 bases, and 7 bases lay between the germline ends. The clonotype was recovered from a man aged 45-65 years who received an inactivated influenza vaccine. Sample: PBMCs from blood, taken about 14 days before vaccination. The rearrangement joins TRBV6-5 to TRBJ2-5; TRBD1 might be the D (5 bases). The CDR3, as DNA: TGTGCCAGCAGTTACCAGGGCTACCAAGAGACCCAGTACTTC. The encoded protein is CASSYQGYQETQYF.